This TCR beta chain was profiled in a study of blood T cell repertoires in COVID-19. Trimming took off 4 bases at V and 4 bases at J, with 13 bases between the two ends. From germline, CDR1 is LGHDT and CDR2 YNNKEL (reference sequence). The CDR3 is 14 amino acids. Libraries were prepared by immunoSEQ multiplex PCR; TCRdb keeps only in-frame clonotypes and omits some of them. Here the sample spans approximately 230,000 clones, more than 60% being singletons. This clone was seen more than once but under ten times. This sequence was found in a woman aged 40 to 50 with active or convalescent COVID-19. This rearrangement joins TRBV3-1 (or the pseudogene TRBV3-2) to TRBJ1-1, with D tentatively TRBD1 (5 bases). The sequencing sample was made of peripheral blood. The CDR3 bases are TGTGCCAGCAGCCCCGGAGGGGCGGTCACTGAAGCTTTCTTT. Protein: CASSPGGAVTEAFF.